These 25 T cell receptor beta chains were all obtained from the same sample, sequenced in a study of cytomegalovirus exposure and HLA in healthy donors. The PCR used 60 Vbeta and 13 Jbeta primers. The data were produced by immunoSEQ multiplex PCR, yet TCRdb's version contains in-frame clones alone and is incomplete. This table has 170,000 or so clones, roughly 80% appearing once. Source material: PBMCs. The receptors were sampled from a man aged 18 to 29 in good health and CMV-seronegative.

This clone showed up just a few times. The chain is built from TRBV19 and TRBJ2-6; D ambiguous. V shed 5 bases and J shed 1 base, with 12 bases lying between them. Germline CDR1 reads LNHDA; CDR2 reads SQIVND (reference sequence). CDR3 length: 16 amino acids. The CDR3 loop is CASSSTPGSGANVLTF. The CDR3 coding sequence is TGTGCCAGTAGTTCTACCCCCGGGTCTGGGGCCAACGTCCTGACTTTC.

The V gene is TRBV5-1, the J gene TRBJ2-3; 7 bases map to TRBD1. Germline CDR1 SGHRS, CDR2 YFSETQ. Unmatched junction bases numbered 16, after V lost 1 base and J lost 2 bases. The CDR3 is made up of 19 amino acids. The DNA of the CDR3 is TGCGCCAGCAGCTTGTGGGCCCAGGATGGACAGGATAACACAGATACGCAGTATTTT. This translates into CASSLWAQDGQDNTDTQYF.

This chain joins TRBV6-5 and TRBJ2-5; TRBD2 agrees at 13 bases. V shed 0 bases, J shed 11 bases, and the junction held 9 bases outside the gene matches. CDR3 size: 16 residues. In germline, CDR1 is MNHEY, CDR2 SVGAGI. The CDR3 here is CASSYSPGLAGREQYF. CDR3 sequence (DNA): TGTGCCAGCAGTTACTCTCCGGGACTAGCGGGACGGGAGCAGTACTTC.

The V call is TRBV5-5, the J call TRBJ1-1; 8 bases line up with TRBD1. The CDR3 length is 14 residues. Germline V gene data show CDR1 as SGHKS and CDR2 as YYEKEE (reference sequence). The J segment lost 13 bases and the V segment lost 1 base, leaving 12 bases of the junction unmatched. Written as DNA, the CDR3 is TGTGCCAGCAGCTTGTCGGTGACAGGGGAGGACATTTTCTTT. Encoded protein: CASSLSVTGEDIFF.

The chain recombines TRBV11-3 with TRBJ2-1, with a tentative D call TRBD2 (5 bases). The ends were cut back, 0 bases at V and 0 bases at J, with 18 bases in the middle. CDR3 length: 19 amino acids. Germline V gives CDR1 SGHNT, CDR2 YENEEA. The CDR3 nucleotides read TGTGCCAGCAGCTTAGATCGGGTCGGGGAGCGGCTCTCCTACAATGAGCAGTTCTTC. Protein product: CASSLDRVGERLSYNEQFF.

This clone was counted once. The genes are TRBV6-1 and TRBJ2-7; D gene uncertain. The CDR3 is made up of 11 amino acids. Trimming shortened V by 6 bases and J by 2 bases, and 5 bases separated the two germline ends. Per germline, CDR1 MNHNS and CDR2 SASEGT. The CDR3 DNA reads TGTGCCAGCAGCCCTACCTACGAGCAGTACTTC. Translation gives CASSPTYEQYF.

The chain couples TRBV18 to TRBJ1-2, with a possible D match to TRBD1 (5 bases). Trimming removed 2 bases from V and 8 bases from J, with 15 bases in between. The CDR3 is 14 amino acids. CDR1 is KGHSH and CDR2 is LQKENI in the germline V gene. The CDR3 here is CASSPDRDDRGYTF. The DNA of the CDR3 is TGTGCCAGCTCACCAGACAGAGACGATCGCGGCTACACCTTC.

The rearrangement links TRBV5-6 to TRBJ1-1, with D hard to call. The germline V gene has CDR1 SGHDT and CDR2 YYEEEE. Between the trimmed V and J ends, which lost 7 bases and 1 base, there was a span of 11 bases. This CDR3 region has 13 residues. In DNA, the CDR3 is TGTGCCAGCCAGAGGCACCCGAACACTGAAGCTTTCTTT. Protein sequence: CASQRHPNTEAFF. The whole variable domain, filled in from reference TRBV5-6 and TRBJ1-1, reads DAGVTQSPTHLIKTRGQQVTLRCSPKSGHDTVSWYQQALGQGPQFIFQYYEEEERQRGNFPDRFSGHQFPNYSSELNVNALLLGDSALYLCASQRHPNTEAFFGQGTRLTVV.

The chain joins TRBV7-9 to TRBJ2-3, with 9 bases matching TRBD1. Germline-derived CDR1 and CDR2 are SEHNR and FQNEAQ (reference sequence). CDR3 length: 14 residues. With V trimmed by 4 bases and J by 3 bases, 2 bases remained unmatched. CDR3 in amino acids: CASSWGQGTDTQYF. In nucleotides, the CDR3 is TGTGCCAGCAGCTGGGGACAGGGTACAGATACGCAGTATTTT.

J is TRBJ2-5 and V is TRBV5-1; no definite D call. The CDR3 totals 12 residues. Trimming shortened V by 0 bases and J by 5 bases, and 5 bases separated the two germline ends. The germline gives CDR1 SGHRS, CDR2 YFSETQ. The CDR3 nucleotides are TGCGCCAGCAGCTTGGCCGAGGAGACCCAGTACTTC. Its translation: CASSLAEETQYF. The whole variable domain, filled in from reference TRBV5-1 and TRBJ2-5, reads KAGVTQTPRYLIKTRGQQVTLSCSPISGHRSVSWYQQTPGQGLQFLFEYFSETQRNKGNFPGRFSGRQFSNSRSEMNVSTLELGDSALYLCASSLAEETQYFGPGTRLLVL.

DNA for the CDR3: TGTGCCATCAGTGGGGGAGGGACTAGCCATGAGCAGTTCTTC. As protein: CAISGGGTSHEQFF. This sequence joins TRBV10-3 and TRBJ2-1, with 9 bases matching TRBD2. CDR3 length: 14 amino acids. Germline CDR1 ENHRY, CDR2 SYGVKD. V gave up 4 bases and J gave up 8 bases; unmatched junction bases: 6.

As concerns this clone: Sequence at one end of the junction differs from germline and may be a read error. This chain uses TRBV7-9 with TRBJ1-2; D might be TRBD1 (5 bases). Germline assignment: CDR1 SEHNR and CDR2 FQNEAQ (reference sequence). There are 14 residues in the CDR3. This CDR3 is CSSSPRVTNYGYTF. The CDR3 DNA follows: TGTTCCAGCAGCCCCAGGGTGACGAACTATGGCTACACCTTC.

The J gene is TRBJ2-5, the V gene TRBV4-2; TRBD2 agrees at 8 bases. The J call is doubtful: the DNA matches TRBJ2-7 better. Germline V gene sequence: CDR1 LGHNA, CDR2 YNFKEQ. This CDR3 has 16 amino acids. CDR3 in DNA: TGTGCCAGCAGCCAAGTGACCGGGACTAGGATCCACGAGCAGTACTTC. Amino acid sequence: CASSQVTGTRIHEQYF.

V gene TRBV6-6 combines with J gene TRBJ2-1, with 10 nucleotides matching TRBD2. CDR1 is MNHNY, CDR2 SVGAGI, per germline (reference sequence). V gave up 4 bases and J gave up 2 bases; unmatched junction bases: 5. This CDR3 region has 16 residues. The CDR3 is CASSSGTSVPYNEQFF. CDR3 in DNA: TGTGCCAGCAGTTCCGGGACTAGCGTCCCCTACAATGAGCAGTTCTTC.

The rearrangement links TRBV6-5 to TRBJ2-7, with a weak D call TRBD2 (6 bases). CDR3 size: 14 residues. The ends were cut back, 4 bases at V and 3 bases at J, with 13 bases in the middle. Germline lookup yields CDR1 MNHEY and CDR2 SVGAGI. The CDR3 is CASSSPGLFYEQYF. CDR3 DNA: TGTGCCAGCAGTTCCCCGGGACTTTTCTACGAGCAGTACTTC.

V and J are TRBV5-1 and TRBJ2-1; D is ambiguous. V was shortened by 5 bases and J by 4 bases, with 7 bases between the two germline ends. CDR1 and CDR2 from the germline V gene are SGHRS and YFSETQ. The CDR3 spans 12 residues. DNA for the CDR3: TGCGCCAGCAGGACCAGGTACAATGAGCAGTTCTTC. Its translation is CASRTRYNEQFF.

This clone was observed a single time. The CDR3 sequence: CAWSSPPPGRKNYGYTF. CDR3 in DNA: TGTGCCTGGAGCTCCCCGCCCCCAGGGCGGAAGAACTATGGCTACACCTTC. This chain uses TRBV30 with TRBJ1-2; weak D call: TRBD1 (5 bases). The germline CDR1 and CDR2 sequences are GTSNPN and SVGIG (reference sequence). V was shortened by 3 bases and J by 2 bases, with 22 bases between the two germline ends. The CDR3 contains 17 residues.

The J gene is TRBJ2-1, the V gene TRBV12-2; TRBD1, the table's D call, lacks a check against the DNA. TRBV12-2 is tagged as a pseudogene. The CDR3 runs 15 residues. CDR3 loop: CASRFRDRGRDEQFF. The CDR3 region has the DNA TGTGCAAGTCGCTTCCGGGACAGGGGAAGGGATGAGCAGTTCTTC.

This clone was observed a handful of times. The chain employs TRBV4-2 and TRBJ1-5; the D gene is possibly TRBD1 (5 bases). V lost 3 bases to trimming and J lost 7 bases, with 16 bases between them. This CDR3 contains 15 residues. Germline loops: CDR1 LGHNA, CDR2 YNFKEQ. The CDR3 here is CASSQREGEGQPQHF. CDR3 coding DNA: TGTGCCAGCAGCCAGAGGGAGGGAGAGGGGCAGCCCCAGCATTTT.

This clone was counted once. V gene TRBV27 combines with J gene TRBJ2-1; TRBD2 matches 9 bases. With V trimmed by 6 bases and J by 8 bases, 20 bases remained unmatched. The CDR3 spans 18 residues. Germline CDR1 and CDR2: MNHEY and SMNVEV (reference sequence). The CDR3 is CASRRSRGREGRMYEQFF. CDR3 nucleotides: TGTGCCAGCAGGCGATCTAGGGGGCGGGAGGGGAGGATGTATGAGCAGTTCTTC.

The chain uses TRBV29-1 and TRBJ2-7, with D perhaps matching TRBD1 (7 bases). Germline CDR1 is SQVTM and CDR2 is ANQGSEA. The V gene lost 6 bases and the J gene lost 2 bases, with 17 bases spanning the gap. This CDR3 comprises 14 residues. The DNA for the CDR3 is TGCAGCGTCGTGGGGGGACAGCGAACCTACGAGCAGTACTTC. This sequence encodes CSVVGGQRTYEQYF.

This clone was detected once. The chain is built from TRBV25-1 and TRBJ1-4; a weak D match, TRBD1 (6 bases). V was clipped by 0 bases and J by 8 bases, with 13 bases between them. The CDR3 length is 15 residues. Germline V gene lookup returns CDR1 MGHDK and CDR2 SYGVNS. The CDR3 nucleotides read TGTGCCAGCAGTGAATATCAGGGGCCGGGGGAAAAACTGTTTTTT. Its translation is CASSEYQGPGEKLFF.

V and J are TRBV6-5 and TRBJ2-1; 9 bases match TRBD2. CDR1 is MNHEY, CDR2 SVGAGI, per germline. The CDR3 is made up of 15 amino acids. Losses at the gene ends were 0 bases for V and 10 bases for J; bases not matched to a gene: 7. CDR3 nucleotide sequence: TGTGCCAGCAGTTACTCGGGAGCTAGCGGGATGGAGCAGTTCTTC. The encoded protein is CASSYSGASGMEQFF.

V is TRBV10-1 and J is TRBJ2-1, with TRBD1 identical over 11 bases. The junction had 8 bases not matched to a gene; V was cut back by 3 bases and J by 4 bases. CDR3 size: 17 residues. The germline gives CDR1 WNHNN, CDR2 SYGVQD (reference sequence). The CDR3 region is CASSDILGTGGYNEQFF. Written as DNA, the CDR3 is TGCGCCAGCAGTGATATTCTTGGGACAGGGGGTTACAATGAGCAGTTCTTC.

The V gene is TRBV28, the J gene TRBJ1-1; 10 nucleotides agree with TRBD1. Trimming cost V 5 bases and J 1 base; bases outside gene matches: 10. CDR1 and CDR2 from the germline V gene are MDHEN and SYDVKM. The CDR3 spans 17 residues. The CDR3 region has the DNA TGTGCCAGCAGTCCTTTGGGACAGGGGAGGGGGAACACTGAAGCTTTCTTT. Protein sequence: CASSPLGQGRGNTEAFF.